This T cell receptor beta chain was profiled in a study of blood T cell repertoires in COVID-19. Authors' analysis steps: By means of reference gene primer amplification, nucleated cell counts were estimated. Clones were read by immunoSEQ multiplex PCR, and TCRdb kept only the in-frame ones, dropping some. That table supplies the V and J calls and clone size; D and trimming were determined from the DNA. The table includes about 240,000 clones, 70% to 90% detected once. This CDR3 spans 13 amino acids. V shed 1 base and J shed 2 bases, with 4 bases lying between them. Germline CDR1 is SGHRS and CDR2 is YFSETQ. This clone has only one observation.

The sequence derives from a man in his 60s with acute or convalescent COVID-19. J is TRBJ1-3 and V is TRBV5-1; unclear D gene. Sequenced: peripheral blood. The chain's CDR3 is CASSLTAGNTIYF. Written as DNA, the CDR3 is TGCGCCAGCAGCTTGACGGCTGGAAACACCATATATTTT.